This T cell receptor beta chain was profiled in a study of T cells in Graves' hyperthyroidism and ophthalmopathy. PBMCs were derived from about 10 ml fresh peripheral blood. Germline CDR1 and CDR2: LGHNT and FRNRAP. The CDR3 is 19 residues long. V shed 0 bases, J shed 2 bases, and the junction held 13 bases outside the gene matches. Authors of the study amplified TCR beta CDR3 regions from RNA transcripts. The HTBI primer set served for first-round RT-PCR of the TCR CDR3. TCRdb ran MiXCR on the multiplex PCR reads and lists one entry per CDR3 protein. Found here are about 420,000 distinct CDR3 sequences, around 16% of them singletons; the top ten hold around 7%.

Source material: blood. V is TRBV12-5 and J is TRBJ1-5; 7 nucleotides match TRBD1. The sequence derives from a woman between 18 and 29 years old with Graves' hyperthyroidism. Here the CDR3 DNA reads TGTGCTAGTGGTTTGGTCACGGGGGACAGCCCGCTCGGCAATCAGCCCCAGCATTTT. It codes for CASGLVTGDSPLGNQPQHF.